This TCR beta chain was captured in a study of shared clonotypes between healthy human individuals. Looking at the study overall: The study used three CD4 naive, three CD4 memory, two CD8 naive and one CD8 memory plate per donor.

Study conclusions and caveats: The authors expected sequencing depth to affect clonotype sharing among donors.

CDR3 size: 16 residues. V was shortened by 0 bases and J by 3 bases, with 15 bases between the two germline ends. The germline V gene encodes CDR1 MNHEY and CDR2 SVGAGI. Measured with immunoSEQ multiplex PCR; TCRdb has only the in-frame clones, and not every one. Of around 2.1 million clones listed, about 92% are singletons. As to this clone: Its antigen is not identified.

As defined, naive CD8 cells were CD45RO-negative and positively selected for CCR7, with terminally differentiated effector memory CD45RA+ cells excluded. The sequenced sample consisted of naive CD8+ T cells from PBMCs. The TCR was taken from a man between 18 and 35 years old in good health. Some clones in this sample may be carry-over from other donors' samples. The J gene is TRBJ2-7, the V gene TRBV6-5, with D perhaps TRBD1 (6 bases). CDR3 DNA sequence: TGTGCCAGCAGTTACTCTTTATTACAGACAGGCTACGAGCAGTACTTC. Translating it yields CASSYSLLQTGYEQYF.